This entry is about one TCR beta chain. Data came from immunoSEQ multiplex PCR; TCRdb stores just in-frame clones and leaves some out. The sample yields roughly 86,000 clones, over 75% seen once. The sample originates from a study of a mutant IDH1 vaccine in newly diagnosed glioma. Germline V gene data show CDR1 as SGDLS and CDR2 as YYNGEE. Trimming took off 0 bases at V and 5 bases at J, with 8 bases between the two ends. The CDR3 runs to 13 residues. Time point specified: baseline, week 1 (first vaccination visit). Regarding treatment: pre-vaccination baseline after standard-of-care therapy. New WHO grade 3 or 4 astrocytomas that were IDH1-mutant and ATRX-lost occurred in the donors.

Material: PBMCs, obtained from a glioma patient treated with radiotherapy, temozolomide or both. The origin of this receptor is a man aged 35 to 55 with glioma. The V and J genes are TRBV9 and TRBJ1-1, with D hard to call. The CDR3 DNA reads TGTGCCAGCAGCGTAGCTGCGGGAACTGAAGCTTTCTTT. Amino acids: CASSVAAGTEAFF.